The present TCR beta chain was sequenced within a study of PD-L1 blockade in urothelial cancer. About the research overall: Most of the 29 patients were men with bladder-origin urothelial cancer. Analyzed time points were 3 weeks (second dose) and 6 weeks after therapy began. Reported median T cell count for blood samples was around 150,000.

Here immunoSEQ multiplex PCR was the method, and the copy in TCRdb shows in-frame clones only, minus some. The table lists approximately 100,000 clones, over 80% of them singletons, with 0.92% in the top ten. There were between 1 and 8 samples from each patient, taken pretreatment and on-treatment. Deletions cut 3 bases from V and 3 bases from J, with 9 bases between. CDR3 length equals 13 residues. The germline gives CDR1 KGHSH, CDR2 LQKENI. This clonotype was obtained from a woman older than 75 with urothelial cancer. The chain employs TRBV18 and TRBJ2-7, with D perhaps matching TRBD2 (6 bases). Sequenced here: PBMCs, sampled around atezolizumab (anti-PD-L1) treatment. This chain's CDR3 is CASSPGSDYEQYF. CDR3 nucleotides: TGTGCCAGCTCACCCGGGAGCGACTACGAGCAGTACTTC. Full variable domain (rest looked up from reference TRBV18 and TRBJ2-7): NAGVMQNPRHLVRRRGQEARLRCSPMKGHSHVYWYRQLPEEGLKFMVYLQKENIIDESGMPKERFSAEFPKEGPSILRIQQVVRGDSAAYFCASSPGSDYEQYFGPGTRLTVT.